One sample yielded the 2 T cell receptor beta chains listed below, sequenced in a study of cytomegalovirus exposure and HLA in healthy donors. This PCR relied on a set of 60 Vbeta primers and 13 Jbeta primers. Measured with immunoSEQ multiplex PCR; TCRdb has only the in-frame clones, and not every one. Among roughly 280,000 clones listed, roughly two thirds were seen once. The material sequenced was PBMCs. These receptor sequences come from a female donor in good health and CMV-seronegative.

The CDR3 DNA follows: TGTGCCAGCAGCCCCCACGCGGTCGTAAGAACTGAAGCTTTCTTT. Translated: CASSPHAVVRTEAFF. The chain uses TRBV28 and TRBJ1-1; D is ambiguous. Germline-derived CDR1 and CDR2 are MDHEN and SYDVKM. Trimming removed 6 bases from V and 5 bases from J, with 19 bases in between. The CDR3 extends over 15 amino acids.

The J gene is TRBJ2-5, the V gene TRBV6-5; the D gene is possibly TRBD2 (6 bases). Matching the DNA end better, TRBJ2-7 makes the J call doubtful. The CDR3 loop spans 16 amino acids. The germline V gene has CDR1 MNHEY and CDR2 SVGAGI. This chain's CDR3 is CASSLGLGNGFYEQYF. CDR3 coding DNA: TGTGCCAGCAGTTTGGGACTGGGGAACGGGTTTTACGAGCAGTACTTC.